These 17 T cell receptor beta chains came from one sample sequenced in a study of blood T cell repertoires in COVID-19. Measured with immunoSEQ multiplex PCR; TCRdb has only the in-frame clones, and not every one. The table records over 90,000 clones, about 84% of them present only once. Sequenced material: peripheral blood. The origin of the receptors is a man aged 60-69 years with acute or convalescent COVID-19.

This clone was seen just once. V is TRBV28 and J is TRBJ1-5, with D hard to call. Trimming took 1 base from V and 7 from J, leaving 14 bases between them. Looked up from germline, CDR1 is MDHEN and CDR2 is SYDVKM. The CDR3 totals 15 residues. CDR3: CASSLLAAGIQPQHF. The CDR3 nucleotides are TGTGCCAGCAGTTTATTAGCAGCCGGGATCCAGCCCCAGCATTTT.

CDR3 amino acids: CASSSPGQGVYEQYF. CDR3 DNA sequence: TGTGCCAGCAGCTCGCCGGGACAGGGAGTCTACGAGCAGTACTTC. This sequence joins TRBV7-9 and TRBJ2-7, with 9 bases identical to TRBD1. This CDR3 comprises 15 residues. The V and J ends lost 4 bases and 3 bases, in that order; junction bases with no gene match: 7. Per germline, CDR1 SEHNR and CDR2 FQNEAQ (reference sequence).

The chain is built from TRBV12-5 and TRBJ2-1; 13 bases map to TRBD2. CDR1 LGHNT and CDR2 FRNRAP come from the germline V gene. V was clipped by 2 bases and J by 10 bases; unmatched bases: 8. The CDR3 is made up of 16 amino acids. CDR3 nucleotide sequence: TGTGCTAGTGGTTTGAAGGGGACTAGCGGGGTCAGGGAGCAGTTCTTC. It yields the protein CASGLKGTSGVREQFF.

Here the CDR3 DNA reads TGTGCCAGCAGCGACCCCGGGAACAAGCGGGATACGCAGTATTTT. Protein sequence: CASSDPGNKRDTQYF. This chain joins TRBV25-1 and TRBJ2-3, with a weak D call TRBD2 (5 bases). Germline CDR1 and CDR2: MGHDK and SYGVNS. The CDR3 totals 15 residues. V was trimmed by 6 bases and J by 6 bases, leaving 19 bases between them.

This chain joins TRBV5-1 and TRBJ2-3; 7 bases agree with TRBD1. Germline lookup yields CDR1 SGHRS and CDR2 YFSETQ. This CDR3 is built from 15 residues. With 1 base clipped from V and 1 base from J, the junction kept 3 bases outside the gene matches. CDR3 protein: CASSLKGAGTDTQYF. CDR3 in DNA: TGCGCCAGCAGCTTGAAGGGGGCCGGCACAGATACGCAGTATTTT.

This chain uses TRBV5-1 with TRBJ1-2; TRBD1 agrees at 7 bases. The CDR3 runs to 15 residues. Per the germline V gene, CDR1 is SGHRS and CDR2 is YFSETQ. Trimming cost V 0 bases and J 3 bases; bases outside gene matches: 5. The CDR3 is CASSLEGTEYYGYTF. The DNA of the CDR3 is TGCGCCAGCAGCTTGGAGGGGACAGAATACTATGGCTACACCTTC.

The V and J genes are TRBV4-1 and TRBJ2-7; 10 nucleotides agree with TRBD2. The CDR3 has 15 amino acids. Germline-derived CDR1 and CDR2 are MGHRA and YSYEKL. The ends lost 3 bases at V and 5 bases at J; junction bases unmatched: 7. The CDR3 sequence: CASSHRWGTSDEQYF. CDR3 sequence (DNA): TGCGCCAGCAGCCACAGGTGGGGGACTAGCGACGAGCAGTACTTC.

The J gene is TRBJ1-2, the V gene TRBV6-1, with D possibly TRBD1 on 6 matching bases. The CDR3 runs 13 residues. V was cut by 3 bases and J by 3 bases, with 8 bases left in between. Germline CDR1 reads MNHNS; CDR2 reads SASEGT. CDR3 in DNA: TGTGCCAGCAGTGACAGGGGATACTATGGCTACACCTTC. This sequence encodes CASSDRGYYGYTF.

This clone came up a few times. V usage is TRBV27 and J usage is TRBJ2-1; TRBD1 aligns across 10 bases. The germline V gene has CDR1 MNHEY and CDR2 SMNVEV (reference sequence). The CDR3 extends over 15 amino acids. The J segment lost 9 bases and the V segment lost 6 bases, leaving 11 bases of the junction unmatched. CDR3 sequence: CASRTGTGVNTEQFF. The CDR3 nucleotides are TGTGCCAGCAGGACTGGGACAGGGGTCAACACTGAGCAGTTCTTC.

The chain is built from TRBV28 and TRBJ1-5; D unresolved. V lost 4 bases and J 2 bases, leaving 12 bases between the germline ends. The germline gives CDR1 MDHEN, CDR2 SYDVKM. This CDR3 comprises 15 residues. The CDR3 nucleotides are TGTGCCAGCAGTTATCCCACAGAAGGCAATCAGCCCCAGCATTTT. Amino acids: CASSYPTEGNQPQHF.

The genes are TRBV19 and TRBJ1-6; no clear D. The V gene lost 5 bases and the J gene lost 3 bases, with 2 bases spanning the gap. The length of the CDR3 is 12 residues. From germline, CDR1 is LNHDA and CDR2 SQIVND (reference sequence). The CDR3 bases are TGTGCCAGTAGTCACTATAATTCACCCCTCCACTTT. It specifies CASSHYNSPLHF.

The chain couples TRBV7-3 to TRBJ1-1; D might be TRBD1 (5 bases). Trimming cost V 1 base and J 1 base, with 10 bases left between them. This CDR3 is built from 15 residues. CDR1 and CDR2 from the germline V gene are SGHTA and FQGTGA. The CDR3 region is CASSLSAGTNTEAFF. CDR3 in DNA: TGTGCCAGCAGCTTAAGCGCGGGGACGAACACTGAAGCTTTCTTT.

The J gene is TRBJ2-2, the V gene TRBV11-2; the match to TRBD2 covers 12 bases. With 5 bases clipped from V and 7 bases from J, the junction kept 5 bases outside the gene matches. Germline V CDR1 and CDR2: SGHAT, FQNNGV. The CDR3 consists of 15 residues. DNA for the CDR3: TGTGCCAGCAGCGGGGGACTAGCGGGCGTCGGGGAGCTGTTTTTT. It is translated as CASSGGLAGVGELFF.

V is TRBV5-6 and J is TRBJ2-4; TRBD1 might be the D (5 bases). V was shortened by 4 bases and J by 0 bases, with 14 bases between the two germline ends. Germline V gene lookup returns CDR1 SGHDT and CDR2 YYEEEE. This CDR3 is built from 16 residues. CDR3 coding DNA: TGTGCCAGCAGCCCCCTACAGGAACTAGCCAAAAACATTCAGTACTTC. Translation: CASSPLQELAKNIQYF.

The gene calls are TRBV27 and TRBJ1-5; D not certain. CDR3 size: 14 residues. Per germline, CDR1 MNHEY and CDR2 SMNVEV (reference sequence). The germline V and J ends were trimmed by 5 bases and 6 bases, with 14 bases remaining between them. The CDR3 loop is CASSAMSGSQPQHF. CDR3 sequence (DNA): TGTGCCAGCAGTGCCATGAGCGGGAGTCAGCCCCAGCATTTT.

The chain couples TRBV7-2 to TRBJ2-5; D unresolved. This CDR3 comprises 13 residues. Trimming pared 5 bases from V and 5 bases from J, leaving 12 bases between. Germline CDR1 reads SGHTA; CDR2 reads FQGNSA. The CDR3 region is CASSQVNLETQYF. The CDR3 nucleotides are TGTGCCAGCAGCCAGGTTAATTTGGAGACCCAGTACTTC.

This chain links TRBV5-5 with TRBJ1-1, with D perhaps matching TRBD1 (5 bases). Germline CDR1 SGHKS, CDR2 YYEKEE (reference sequence). The V end was cut by 2 bases, the J end by 6 bases, with 14 bases between. The CDR3 spans 14 residues. The CDR3 nucleotides read TGTGCCAGCAGCTTTCAGGGAAACTCTGCTGAAGCTTTCTTT. Its translation: CASSFQGNSAEAFF.